The entry below gives a single TCR beta chain sequence along with its context. Original processing methods: Amplification with reference gene primers provided the estimates of nucleated cell counts. TCRdb's copy holds only in-frame clones and misses some; the assay was immunoSEQ multiplex PCR. V, J and clone size reflect that table, while D and trimming were determined from the DNA. The table shows tens of thousands of clones, with 79% occurring only once. This record belongs to a study of blood T cell repertoires in COVID-19. Germline trimming cut 3 bases from V and 9 bases from J; bases unmatched to any gene: 11. Germline CDR1 is SGHRS and CDR2 is YFSETQ. There are 16 residues in the CDR3.

The receptor's source is a human donor in a cohort sampled during active COVID-19. The sequenced material came from peripheral blood. The rearrangement links TRBV5-1 to TRBJ2-1, with 11 bases aligning to TRBD2. DNA for the CDR3: TGCGCCAGCAGCTCGACGGGCACTAGCGGGAGTCGTGAGCAGTTCTTC. Its protein is CASSSTGTSGSREQFF.